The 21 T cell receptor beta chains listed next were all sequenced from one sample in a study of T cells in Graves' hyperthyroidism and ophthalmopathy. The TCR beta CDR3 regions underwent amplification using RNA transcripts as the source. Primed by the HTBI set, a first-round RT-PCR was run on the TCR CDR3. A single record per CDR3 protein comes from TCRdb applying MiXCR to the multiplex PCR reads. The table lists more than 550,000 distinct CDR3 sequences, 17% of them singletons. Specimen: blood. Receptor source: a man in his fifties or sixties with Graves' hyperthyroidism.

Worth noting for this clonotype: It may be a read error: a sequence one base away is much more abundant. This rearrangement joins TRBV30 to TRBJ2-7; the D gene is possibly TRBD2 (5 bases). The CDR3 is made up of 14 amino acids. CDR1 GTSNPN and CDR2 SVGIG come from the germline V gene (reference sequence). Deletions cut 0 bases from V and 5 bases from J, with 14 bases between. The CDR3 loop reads CAWSVRGSLHEQYF. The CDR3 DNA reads TGTGCCTGGAGTGTTCGTGGGAGTCTCCACGAGCAGTACTTC. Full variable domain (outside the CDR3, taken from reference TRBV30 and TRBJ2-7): SQTIHQWPATLVQPVGSPLSLECTVEGTSNPNLYWYRQAAGRGLQLLFYSVGIGQISSEVPQNLSASRPQDRQFILSSKKLLLSDSGFYLCAWSVRGSLHEQYFGPGTRLTVT.

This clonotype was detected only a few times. The DNA for the CDR3 is TGTGCCAGCAGTGACGGGGCCTACGAGCAGTACTTC. It specifies CASSDGAYEQYF. This chain uses TRBV2 with TRBJ2-7, with TRBD2 as a possible D gene (5 bases). CDR3 length: 12 residues. V was pared by 3 bases and J by 2 bases, with 5 bases between. Germline CDR1 is SNHLY and CDR2 is FYNNEI.

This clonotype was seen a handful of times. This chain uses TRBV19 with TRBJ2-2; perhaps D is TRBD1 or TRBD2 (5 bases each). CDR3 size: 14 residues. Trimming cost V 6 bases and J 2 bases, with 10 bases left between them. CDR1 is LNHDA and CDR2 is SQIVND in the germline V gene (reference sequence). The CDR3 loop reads CASRSGPNTGELFF. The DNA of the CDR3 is TGTGCCAGTAGGTCGGGGCCCAACACCGGGGAGCTGTTTTTT.

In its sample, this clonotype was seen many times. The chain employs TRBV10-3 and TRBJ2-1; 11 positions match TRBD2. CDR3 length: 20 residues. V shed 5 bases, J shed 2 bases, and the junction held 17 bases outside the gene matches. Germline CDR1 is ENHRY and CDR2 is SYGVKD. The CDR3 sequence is CAISQSGTSGESSTYNEQFF. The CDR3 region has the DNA TGTGCCATCAGTCAAAGTGGGACTAGCGGTGAGTCCAGCACCTACAATGAGCAGTTCTTC.

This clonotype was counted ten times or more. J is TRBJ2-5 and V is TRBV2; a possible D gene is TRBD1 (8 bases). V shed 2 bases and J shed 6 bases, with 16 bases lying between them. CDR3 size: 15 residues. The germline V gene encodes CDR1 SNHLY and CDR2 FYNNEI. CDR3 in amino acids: CASSEIQGEGKTQYF. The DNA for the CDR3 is TGTGCCAGCAGTGAAATACAGGGGGAGGGAAAGACCCAGTACTTC. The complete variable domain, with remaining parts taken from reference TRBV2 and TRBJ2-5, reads EPEVTQTPSHQVTQMGQEVILRCVPISNHLYFYWYRQILGQKVEFLVSFYNNEISEKSEIFDDQFSVERPDGSNFTLKIRSTKLEDSAMYFCASSEIQGEGKTQYFGPGTRLLVL.

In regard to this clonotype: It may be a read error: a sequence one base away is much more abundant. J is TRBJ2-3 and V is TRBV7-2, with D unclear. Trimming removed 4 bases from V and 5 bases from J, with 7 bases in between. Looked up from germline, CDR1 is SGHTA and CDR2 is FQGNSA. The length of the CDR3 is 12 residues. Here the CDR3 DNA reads TGTGCCAGCAGCTCCTTCGGAGATACGCAGTATTTT. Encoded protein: CASSSFGDTQYF.

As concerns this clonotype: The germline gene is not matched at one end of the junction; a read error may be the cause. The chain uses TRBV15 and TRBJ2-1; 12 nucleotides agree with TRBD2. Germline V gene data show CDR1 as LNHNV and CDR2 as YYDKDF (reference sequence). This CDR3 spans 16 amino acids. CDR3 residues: CATSRGTSGTNNEQFF. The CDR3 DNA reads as TGTGCCACCAGCAGAGGGACTAGCGGGACGAACAATGAACAGTTCTTC.

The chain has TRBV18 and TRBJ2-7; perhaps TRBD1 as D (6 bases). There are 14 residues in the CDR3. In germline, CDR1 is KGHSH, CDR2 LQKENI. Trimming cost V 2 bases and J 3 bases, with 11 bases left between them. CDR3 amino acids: CASSPDTGNYEQYF. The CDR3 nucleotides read TGTGCCAGCTCACCAGACACAGGGAACTACGAGCAGTACTTC.

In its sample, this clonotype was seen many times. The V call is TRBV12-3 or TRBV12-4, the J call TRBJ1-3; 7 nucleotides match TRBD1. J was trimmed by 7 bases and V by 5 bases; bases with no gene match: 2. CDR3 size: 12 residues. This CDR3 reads CASSTTGNTIYF. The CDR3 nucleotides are TGTGCCAGCAGTACGACAGGGAACACCATATATTTT.

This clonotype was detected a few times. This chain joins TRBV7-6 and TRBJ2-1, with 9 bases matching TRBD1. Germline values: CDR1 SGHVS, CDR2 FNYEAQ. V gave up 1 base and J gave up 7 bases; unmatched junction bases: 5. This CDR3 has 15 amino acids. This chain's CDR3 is CASSLGTGVSNEQFF. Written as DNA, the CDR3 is TGTGCCAGCAGCTTAGGGACAGGGGTATCAAATGAGCAGTTCTTC.

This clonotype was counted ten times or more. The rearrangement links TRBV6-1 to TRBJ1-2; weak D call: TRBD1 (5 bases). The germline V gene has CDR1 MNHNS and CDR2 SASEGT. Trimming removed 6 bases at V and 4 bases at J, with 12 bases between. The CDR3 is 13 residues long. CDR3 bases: TGTGCCAGCAGCCCAGGGCCAATCTATGGCTACACCTTC. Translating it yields CASSPGPIYGYTF.

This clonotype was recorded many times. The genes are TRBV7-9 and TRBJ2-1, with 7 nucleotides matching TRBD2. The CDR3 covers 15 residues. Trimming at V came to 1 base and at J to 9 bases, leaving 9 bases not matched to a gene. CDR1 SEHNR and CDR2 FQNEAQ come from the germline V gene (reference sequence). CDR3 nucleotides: TGTGCCAGCAGCTTAGAGATTCCGACTAGCTTTGAGCAGTTCTTC. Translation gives CASSLEIPTSFEQFF.

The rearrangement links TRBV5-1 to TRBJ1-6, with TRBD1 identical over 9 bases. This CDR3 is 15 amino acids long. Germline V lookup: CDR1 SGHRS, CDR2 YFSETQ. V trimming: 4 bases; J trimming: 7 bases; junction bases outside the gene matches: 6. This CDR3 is CASSDPTGGNSPLHF. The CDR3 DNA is TGCGCCAGCAGCGACCCCACAGGGGGCAATTCACCCCTCCACTTT.

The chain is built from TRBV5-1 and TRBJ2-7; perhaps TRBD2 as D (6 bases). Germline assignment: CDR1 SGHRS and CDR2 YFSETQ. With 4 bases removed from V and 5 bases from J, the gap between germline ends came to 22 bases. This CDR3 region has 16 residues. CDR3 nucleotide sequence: TGCGCCAGCAGCACGGGGAGGACCCAAAGAATCGACGAGCAGTACTTC. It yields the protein CASSTGRTQRIDEQYF.

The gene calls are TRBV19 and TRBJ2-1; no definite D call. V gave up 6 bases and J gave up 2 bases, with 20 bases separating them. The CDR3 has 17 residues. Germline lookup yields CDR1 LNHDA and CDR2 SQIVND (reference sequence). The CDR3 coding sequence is TGTGCCAGTAGCCTTGCAACCGCCGAGATCCCCTACAATGAGCAGTTCTTC. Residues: CASSLATAEIPYNEQFF. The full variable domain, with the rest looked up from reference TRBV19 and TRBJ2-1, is DGGITQSPKYLFRKEGQNVTLSCEQNLNHDAMYWYRQDPGQGLRLIYYSQIVNDFQKGDIAEGYSVSREKKESFPLTVTSAQKNPTAFYLCASSLATAEIPYNEQFFGPGTRLTVL.

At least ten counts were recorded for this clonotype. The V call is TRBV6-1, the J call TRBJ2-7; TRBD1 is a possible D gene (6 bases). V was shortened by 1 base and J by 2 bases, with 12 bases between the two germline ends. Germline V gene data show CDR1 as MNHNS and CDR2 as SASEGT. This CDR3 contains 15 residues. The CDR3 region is CASSEEGSGAYEQYF. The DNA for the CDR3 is TGTGCCAGCAGTGAAGAGGGGTCAGGGGCCTACGAGCAGTACTTC.

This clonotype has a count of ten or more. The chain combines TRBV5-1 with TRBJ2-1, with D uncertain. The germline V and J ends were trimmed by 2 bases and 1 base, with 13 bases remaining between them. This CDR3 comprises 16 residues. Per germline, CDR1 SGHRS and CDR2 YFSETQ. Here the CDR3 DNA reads TGCGCCAGCAGCTTCAGTACAGCGCAATCCTACAATGAGCAGTTCTTC. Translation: CASSFSTAQSYNEQFF. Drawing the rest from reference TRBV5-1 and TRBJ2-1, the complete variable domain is KAGVTQTPRYLIKTRGQQVTLSCSPISGHRSVSWYQQTPGQGLQFLFEYFSETQRNKGNFPGRFSGRQFSNSRSEMNVSTLELGDSALYLCASSFSTAQSYNEQFFGPGTRLTVL.

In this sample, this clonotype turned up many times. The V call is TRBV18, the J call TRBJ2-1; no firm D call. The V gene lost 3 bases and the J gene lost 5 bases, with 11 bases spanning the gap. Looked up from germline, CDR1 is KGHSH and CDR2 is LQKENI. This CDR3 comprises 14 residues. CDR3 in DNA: TGTGCCAGCTCACCTCAGAGGATGGACAATGAGCAGTTCTTC. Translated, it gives CASSPQRMDNEQFF.

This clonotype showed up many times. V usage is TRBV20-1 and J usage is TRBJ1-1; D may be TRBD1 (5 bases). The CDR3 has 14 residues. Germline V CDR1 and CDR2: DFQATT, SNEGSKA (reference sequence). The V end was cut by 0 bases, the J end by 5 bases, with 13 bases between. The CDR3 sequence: CSARETGGYTEAFF. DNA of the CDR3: TGCAGTGCTAGAGAAACAGGCGGGTATACTGAAGCTTTCTTT.

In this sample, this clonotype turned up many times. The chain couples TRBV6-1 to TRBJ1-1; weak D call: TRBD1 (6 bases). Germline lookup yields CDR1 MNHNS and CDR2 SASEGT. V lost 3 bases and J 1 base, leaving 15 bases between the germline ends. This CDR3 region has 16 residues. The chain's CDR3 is CASSDYARGGNTEAFF. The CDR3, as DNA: TGTGCCAGCAGTGACTATGCCAGGGGAGGGAACACTGAAGCTTTCTTT.

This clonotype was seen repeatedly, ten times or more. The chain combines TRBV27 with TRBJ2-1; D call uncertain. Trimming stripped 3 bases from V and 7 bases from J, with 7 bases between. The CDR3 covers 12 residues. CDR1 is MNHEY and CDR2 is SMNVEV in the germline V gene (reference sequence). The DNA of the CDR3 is TGTGCCAGCAGTTTCCGTAGAAATGAGCAGTTCTTC. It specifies CASSFRRNEQFF.